This TCR beta chain was observed in a study of brain T cells in children with intractable seizures. The CDR3 has 14 residues. Germline trimming cut 2 bases from V and 0 bases from J; bases unmatched to any gene: 1. Germline CDR1 is LNHDA and CDR2 is SQIVND (reference sequence). In this sample, this clone turned up a few times. Its cognate antigen is unknown. Data came from immunoSEQ multiplex PCR; TCRdb stores just in-frame clones and leaves some out. The sample lists fewer than 25,000 clones, under 95% occurring once. The sequenced cases were selected for having the highest brain T cell transcript signatures. Patients received at least one anti-epileptic drug before surgery. Whole-study results and caveats: Pre- and post-surgery blood differed in depth, so pre-surgery absences may be undersampling. Only CDR3 sequence similarity suggested viral specificity, without known HCMV serostatus.

The gene calls are TRBV19 and TRBJ2-7, with TRBD2 matching 7 bases. The sequencing here drew on peripheral blood, taken at surgery. The source of this sequence is a boy between 10 and 17 years old with focal cortical dysplasia and intractable seizures. Here the CDR3 DNA reads TGTGCCAGTAGTATAACGGGGGGCTCCTACGAGCAGTACTTC. Translation: CASSITGGSYEQYF.